The 16 T cell receptor beta chains given below trace back to one sample, sequenced in a study of spatial heterogeneity in lung cancer. Indicated time point: sample taken at primary tumor resection. Via MiXCR, TCRdb re-called the 5' RACE reads, giving one row per CDR3 protein. Here the sample spans around 37,000 distinct CDR3 sequences, less than 9.5% being singletons. The material was PBMCs, obtained at surgery. These receptors were obtained from a female donor with early-stage non-small cell lung cancer.

V usage is TRBV20-1 and J usage is TRBJ2-7; 8 nucleotides align to TRBD2. CDR1 and CDR2 from the germline V gene are DFQATT and SNEGSKA (reference sequence). With V trimmed by 3 bases and J by 3 bases, 16 bases remained unmatched. The CDR3 sequence is 17 residues long. The CDR3 DNA follows: TGCAGTGCTAGCGGTACCGGGACTAGGAAGGGACGCTACGAGCAGTACTTC. Amino acid sequence: CSASGTGTRKGRYEQYF.

In this sample, this clonotype turned up many times. V usage is TRBV27 and J usage is TRBJ2-3; D is unclear. The CDR3 contains 15 residues. Germline CDR1 and CDR2: MNHEY and SMNVEV (reference sequence). V was shortened by 4 bases and J by 2 bases, with 13 bases between the two germline ends. In nucleotides, the CDR3 is TGTGCCAGCAGTTCCCCCCAGCGAACCACAGATACGCAGTATTTT. It codes for CASSSPQRTTDTQYF.

This clonotype occurred many times. The chain carries TRBV24-1 and TRBJ2-3; 9 nucleotides agree with TRBD2. With V trimmed by 4 bases and J by 8 bases, 6 bases remained unmatched. Germline V gives CDR1 KGHDR, CDR2 SFDVKD. The CDR3 sequence is 14 residues long. CDR3 nucleotides: TGTGCCACCAGTGAGGTACCAGCGGGAGGTACGCAGTATTTT. Translated: CATSEVPAGGTQYF.

The gene calls are TRBV20-1 and TRBJ1-1, with TRBD1 matching 7 bases. This CDR3 region has 13 residues. Germline CDR1 is DFQATT and CDR2 is SNEGSKA (reference sequence). Unmatched junction bases numbered 3, after V lost 4 bases and J lost 1 base. The CDR3 sequence is CSATQGRNTEAFF. The CDR3 DNA reads as TGCAGTGCTACACAGGGGCGGAACACTGAAGCTTTCTTT.

This clonotype was seen repeatedly, ten times or more. The chain has TRBV10-3 and TRBJ2-1, with D possibly being TRBD2 (5 bases). Germline loops: CDR1 ENHRY, CDR2 SYGVKD. The CDR3 has 15 amino acids. V shed 3 bases and J shed 4 bases, with 13 bases lying between them. CDR3 region: CAISDSLAAYNEQFF. CDR3 DNA sequence: TGTGCCATCAGTGACAGCCTAGCTGCGTACAATGAGCAGTTCTTC.

The J gene is TRBJ2-3, the V gene TRBV7-9; 9 nucleotides align to TRBD2. The CDR3 is 17 residues long. V shed 4 bases and J 6 bases; nucleotides not matched to a gene: 14. Germline values: CDR1 SEHNR, CDR2 FQNEAQ (reference sequence). In DNA form, the CDR3 reads TGTGCCAGCAGCTCACCCCTGGGTAGCGGGGGTAGGGATACGCAGTATTTT. This encodes CASSSPLGSGGRDTQYF. Filled out from reference TRBV7-9 and TRBJ2-3, the complete variable domain reads DTGVSQNPRHKITKRGQNVTFRCDPISEHNRLYWYRQTLGQGPEFLTYFQNEAQLEKSRLLSDRFSAERPKGSFSTLEIQRTEQGDSAMYLCASSSPLGSGGRDTQYFGPGTRLTVL.

This clonotype appeared many times. The rearrangement joins TRBV3-1 to TRBJ1-2, with 7 bases matching TRBD1. Germline CDR1 is LGHDT and CDR2 is YNNKEL (reference sequence). The length of the CDR3 is 16 residues. V lost 1 base, J lost 5 bases, and 10 bases stayed unmatched. The CDR3 DNA is TGTGCCAGCAGCCAAGTATCCGGGACAGTATCTTATGGCTACACCTTC. Its translation: CASSQVSGTVSYGYTF.

This clonotype was recorded many times. This chain uses TRBV5-1 with TRBJ1-5; TRBD1 aligns across 7 bases. Germline CDR1 and CDR2: SGHRS and YFSETQ. This CDR3 region has 14 residues. V dropped 4 bases and J dropped 1; count of bases not matched to a gene: 2. CDR3 loop: CASSPGQSNQPQHF. CDR3 in DNA: TGCGCCAGCAGCCCGGGACAGAGCAATCAGCCCCAGCATTTT.

In its sample, this clonotype was seen many times. V is TRBV6-6 and J is TRBJ1-6; 10 bases match TRBD1. The V gene end was trimmed by 0 bases and the J gene end by 10 bases; junction bases not matched to a gene: 3. This CDR3 spans 15 amino acids. CDR1 is MNHNY, CDR2 SVGAGI, per germline (reference sequence). CDR3 bases: TGTGCCAGCAGTTACTCGCGGACAGGGGGGTCACCCCTCCACTTT. Amino acid sequence: CASSYSRTGGSPLHF.

This clonotype has a count of ten or more. The V call is TRBV19, the J call TRBJ2-3; 7 bases are shared with TRBD1. This CDR3 contains 15 residues. V shed 5 bases and J 0 bases; nucleotides not matched to a gene: 5. The V gene's germline CDR1 is LNHDA and CDR2 SQIVND (reference sequence). The DNA for the CDR3 is TGTGCCAGTAGTTTCGACAGGGCAAGCACAGATACGCAGTATTTT. This encodes CASSFDRASTDTQYF.

In its sample, this clonotype was seen many times. The J gene is TRBJ2-5, the V gene TRBV6-5; 8 nucleotides agree with TRBD1. Trimming at V came to 2 bases and at J to 7 bases, leaving 27 bases not matched to a gene. This CDR3 is 21 amino acids long. The germline gives CDR1 MNHEY, CDR2 SVGAGI. The CDR3 sequence: CASSYRGGGTGLRATLGTQYF. The CDR3 coding sequence is TGTGCCAGCAGTTACCGCGGAGGAGGGACAGGTCTGCGCGCCACCTTGGGGACCCAGTACTTC.

The table lists this clonotype with many counts. V and J are TRBV7-9 and TRBJ2-6, with 9 bases fitting TRBD1. CDR1 and CDR2 from the germline V gene are SEHNR and FQNEAQ (reference sequence). J lost 3 bases, V lost 11 bases, and 14 bases had no gene match. This CDR3 comprises 17 residues. The CDR3 DNA follows: TGTGCCGTAGCCTCCCCCACAGGGGGCGGTGGGGCCAACGTCCTGACTTTC. Its protein is CAVASPTGGGGANVLTF. Together with reference TRBV7-9 and TRBJ2-6, the CDR3 gives the full variable domain: DTGVSQNPRHKITKRGQNVTFRCDPISEHNRLYWYRQTLGQGPEFLTYFQNEAQLEKSRLLSDRFSAERPKGSFSTLEIQRTEQGDSAMYLCAVASPTGGGGANVLTFGAGSRLTVL.

The V call is TRBV7-2, the J call TRBJ2-7, with 9 nucleotides matching TRBD2. Germline-derived CDR1 and CDR2 are SGHTA and FQGNSA. The J segment lost 2 bases and the V segment lost 1 base, leaving 3 bases of the junction unmatched. The CDR3 totals 15 residues. Here the CDR3 reads CASSLGLAGTYEQYF. The DNA for the CDR3 is TGTGCCAGCAGCTTAGGCCTAGCGGGAACCTACGAGCAGTACTTC.

This clonotype occurred many times. V usage is TRBV5-6 and J usage is TRBJ1-1; no definite D call. V was cut by 3 bases and J by 9 bases, with 15 bases left in between. Per the germline V gene, CDR1 is SGHDT and CDR2 is YYEEEE. This CDR3 spans 13 amino acids. CDR3 sequence reads: CASSSPTQRKAFF. CDR3 in DNA: TGTGCCAGCAGCTCCCCAACGCAGAGGAAAGCTTTCTTT.

This clonotype was counted between two and nine times. The gene calls are TRBV7-2 and TRBJ2-7; 7 bases match TRBD2. Trimming took 8 bases from V and 3 from J; bases not matched to a gene: 7. Per the germline V gene, CDR1 is SGHTA and CDR2 is FQGNSA. There are 13 residues in the CDR3. This chain's CDR3 is CASAEASGYEQYF. Written as DNA, the CDR3 is TGTGCCAGCGCGGAGGCTAGCGGCTACGAGCAGTACTTC.

The chain has TRBV5-5 and TRBJ1-1; weak D call: TRBD1 (6 bases). Germline-derived CDR1 and CDR2 are SGHKS and YYEKEE (reference sequence). V was cut by 0 bases and J by 5 bases, with 11 bases left in between. The CDR3 runs 14 residues. DNA of the CDR3: TGTGCCAGCAGCTTGGACAGGGAAAGTACTGAAGCTTTCTTT. It encodes CASSLDRESTEAFF.